A few counts support the clone carrying this T cell receptor beta chain. These data come from a study of early T cells in non-severe SARS-CoV-2 infection. At the level of the study: With bulk RNA from unsorted whole blood as input, sequencing yielded unpaired chains.

The ends lost 8 bases at V and 4 bases at J; junction bases unmatched: 10. Germline lookup yields CDR1 SQVTM and CDR2 ANQGSEA. This CDR3 is 13 amino acids long. Researchers attached unique molecular identifiers to individual cDNA molecules. TCRdb processed the 5' RACE reads anew with MiXCR; each CDR3 protein has one entry. The sample contains roughly 60,000 distinct CDR3 sequences, around 11% of which appear only once. Sequencing used whole blood, obtained at baseline. The clonotype was recovered from an adult who was a healthcare worker with PCR-confirmed SARS-CoV-2 infection or an uninfected control (not recorded which). The J gene is TRBJ1-2, the V gene TRBV29-1; 7 bases fit TRBD1. The CDR3 coding sequence is TGCAGCCTAGGGGACAGAGAATCCTATGGCTACACCTTC. Its translation: CSLGDRESYGYTF.